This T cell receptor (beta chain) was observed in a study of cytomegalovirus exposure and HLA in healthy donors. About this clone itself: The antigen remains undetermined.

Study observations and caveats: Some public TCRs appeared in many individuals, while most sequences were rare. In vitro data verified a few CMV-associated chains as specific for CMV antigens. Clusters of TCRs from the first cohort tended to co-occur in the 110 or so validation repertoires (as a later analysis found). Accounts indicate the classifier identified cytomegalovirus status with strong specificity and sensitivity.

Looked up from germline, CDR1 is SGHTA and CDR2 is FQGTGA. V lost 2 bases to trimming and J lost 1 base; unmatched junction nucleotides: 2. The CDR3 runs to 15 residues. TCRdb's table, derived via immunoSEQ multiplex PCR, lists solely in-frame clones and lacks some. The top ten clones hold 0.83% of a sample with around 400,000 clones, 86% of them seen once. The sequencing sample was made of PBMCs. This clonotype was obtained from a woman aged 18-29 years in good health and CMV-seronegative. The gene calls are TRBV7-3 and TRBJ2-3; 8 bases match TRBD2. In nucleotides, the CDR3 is TGTGCCAGCAGCTTAGCGGGAGGCCGCACAGATACGCAGTATTTT. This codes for CASSLAGGRTDTQYF.